Included here is one T cell receptor beta chain sequence, with context. Its antigen is unknown. The sample is drawn from a study of cytomegalovirus exposure and HLA in healthy donors. Study-wide results and limits: Earlier analysis found most TCR beta V segments productive about 87% or about 30% of the time. Compared with the roughly 670-donor mean, an Asian-associated ancestry cluster reportedly had fewer N-insertions, according to a later analysis.

This CDR3 region has 15 residues. Germline CDR1 and CDR2: SEHNR and FQNEAQ (reference sequence). V was pared by 5 bases and J by 5 bases, with 16 bases between. Both 60 Vbeta primers and 13 Jbeta primers went into the PCR. Libraries were prepared by immunoSEQ multiplex PCR; TCRdb keeps only in-frame clonotypes and omits some of them. The table shows 120,000 or so clones, with roughly 80% occurring only once. This TCR was recovered from a woman aged 40 to 50 in good health and CMV-seropositive. Sequenced sample: PBMCs. The rearrangement uses TRBV7-9 and TRBJ2-1, with D possibly TRBD2 on 5 matching bases. CDR3 sequence reads: CASSPLGEGNNEQFF. The CDR3 DNA is TGTGCCAGCAGCCCCCTCGGGGAAGGAAACAATGAGCAGTTCTTC.